This entry lists 19 T cell receptor beta chains sequenced from one sample in a study of cytomegalovirus exposure and HLA in healthy donors. Primers for the PCR totalled 60 Vbeta and 13 Jbeta. Sequencing used immunoSEQ multiplex PCR; TCRdb keeps in-frame clones, though not all of them. The data show more than 90,000 clones, 76% seen once. The sequencing sample was made of PBMCs. The receptors were gathered from a man aged 35-49 years in good health and CMV-seronegative.

V gene TRBV6-1 combines with J gene TRBJ1-2, with a possible D match to TRBD1 (6 bases). CDR1 and CDR2 from the germline V gene are MNHNS and SASEGT. The CDR3 runs to 15 residues. Trimming took off 6 bases at V and 3 bases at J, with 17 bases between the two ends. In DNA, the CDR3 is TGTGCCAGCAGGGACGGACAAACAGGGTACTATGGCTACACCTTC. Translation gives CASRDGQTGYYGYTF.

The V call is TRBV6-1, the J call TRBJ2-7, with TRBD2 identical over 9 bases. Germline-derived CDR1 and CDR2 are MNHNS and SASEGT. The CDR3 is 15 amino acids. The trim removed 8 bases at V and 4 bases at J, leaving 12 bases unmatched. CDR3: CASRSRDSGSYEQYF. CDR3 nucleotide sequence: TGTGCCAGCCGATCCCGGGATAGCGGGAGTTACGAGCAGTACTTC.

The rearrangement links TRBV6-5 to TRBJ2-7; the D gene is possibly TRBD2 (5 bases). Germline lookup yields CDR1 MNHEY and CDR2 SVGAGI. Trimming left V 10 bases short and J 3 bases short, with 7 bases between. CDR3 length: 10 amino acids. The CDR3: CATGNYEQYF. The CDR3 nucleotides read TGTGCCACCGGGAACTACGAGCAGTACTTC.

The chain joins TRBV4-3 to TRBJ2-4, with TRBD2 matching over 7 bases. Germline-derived CDR1 and CDR2 are LGHNA and YSLEER. The CDR3 totals 16 residues. The V segment lost 3 bases and the J segment 0 bases; nucleotides outside the gene matches: 5. The CDR3 region is CASSQGGTIAKNIQYF. In DNA, the CDR3 is TGCGCCAGCAGCCAGGGGGGGACGATAGCCAAAAACATTCAGTACTTC.

This clone was counted between two and nine times. This chain links TRBV6-5 with TRBJ2-7, with 7 nucleotides matching TRBD2. The CDR3 sequence is 16 residues long. The ends lost 0 bases at V and 2 bases at J; junction bases unmatched: 7. The germline V gene has CDR1 MNHEY and CDR2 SVGAGI. The CDR3 region has the DNA TGTGCCAGCAGTTACTCCAGCGGGGTGACGACCTACGAGCAGTACTTC. Its protein product is CASSYSSGVTTYEQYF.

The V call is TRBV5-6, the J call TRBJ2-1; 7 positions agree with TRBD1. With V trimmed by 4 bases and J by 2 bases, 6 bases remained unmatched. The CDR3 is 15 residues long. Germline V CDR1 and CDR2: SGHDT, YYEEEE. The CDR3 coding sequence is TGTGCCAGCAGCCCAGGGGGATGGACCTACAATGAGCAGTTCTTC. Residues: CASSPGGWTYNEQFF.

The CDR3 DNA follows: TGCAGCGTTGCGGTCTCTACGCTCACCTACGAGCAGTACTTC. It translates to CSVAVSTLTYEQYF. The genes are TRBV29-1 and TRBJ2-7; D not resolved. The CDR3 totals 14 residues. V lost 4 bases to trimming and J lost 2 bases, with 15 bases between them. Germline V gives CDR1 SQVTM, CDR2 ANQGSEA.

This chain uses TRBV19 with TRBJ2-5; 8 nucleotides agree with TRBD2. CDR3 length equals 14 residues. CDR1 is LNHDA and CDR2 is SQIVND in the germline V gene (reference sequence). The J segment lost 6 bases and the V segment lost 5 bases, leaving 8 bases of the junction unmatched. CDR3 sequence reads: CASSPASGGQTQYF. The CDR3 bases are TGTGCCAGTAGTCCAGCCAGCGGGGGACAGACCCAGTACTTC.

The rearrangement joins TRBV5-1 to TRBJ1-2, with D unclear. V was shortened by 0 bases and J by 5 bases, with 14 bases between the two germline ends. Per germline, CDR1 SGHRS and CDR2 YFSETQ. This CDR3 has 15 residues. The CDR3 DNA is TGCGCCAGCAGCTTGGCCGTTACTGATCTTTATGGCTACACCTTC. Translation gives CASSLAVTDLYGYTF.

J is TRBJ2-7 and V is TRBV6-1, with TRBD1 matching over 7 bases. CDR1 MNHNS and CDR2 SASEGT come from the germline V gene. The CDR3 consists of 17 residues. V was clipped by 5 bases and J by 3 bases; unmatched bases: 16. Here the CDR3 reads CASSQVTGTEISYEQYF. Written as DNA, the CDR3 is TGTGCCAGCAGTCAAGTTACCGGGACAGAAATTAGCTACGAGCAGTACTTC.

The genes are TRBV2 and TRBJ1-2; 12 nucleotides agree with TRBD1. Unmatched junction bases numbered 5, after V lost 4 bases and J lost 8 bases. The CDR3 has 14 residues. The germline V gene has CDR1 SNHLY and CDR2 FYNNEI. The CDR3 sequence is CASSATGTGGGYTF. The CDR3 nucleotides are TGTGCCAGCAGTGCAACGGGGACAGGGGGCGGCTACACCTTC.

The rearrangement uses TRBV9 and TRBJ2-2; tentatively, D is TRBD1 (5 bases). CDR1 and CDR2 (germline): SGDLS, YYNGEE. V was pared by 4 bases and J by 5 bases, with 15 bases between. This CDR3 spans 15 amino acids. The CDR3 coding sequence is TGTGCCAGCAGCACCCGACAGTCCAGGACCGGGGAGCTGTTTTTT. Translating it yields CASSTRQSRTGELFF. The variable domain in full, completed from reference TRBV9 and TRBJ2-2, reads DSGVTQTPKHLITATGQRVTLRCSPRSGDLSVYWYQQSLDQGLQFLIQYYNGEERAKGNILERFSAQQFPDLHSELNLSSLELGDSALYFCASSTRQSRTGELFFGEGSRLTVL.

The chain has TRBV10-1 and TRBJ2-5, with D possibly matching TRBD1 (6 bases). The CDR3 has 12 amino acids. V shed 5 bases and J shed 9 bases, with 13 bases lying between them. CDR1 is WNHNN, CDR2 SYGVQD, per germline (reference sequence). CDR3: CASSWEGGPQYF. DNA for the CDR3: TGCGCCAGCAGTTGGGAAGGGGGACCCCAGTACTTC.

V and J are TRBV5-4 and TRBJ2-4; the match to TRBD2 covers 7 bases. CDR3 size: 16 residues. In germline, CDR1 is SGHNT, CDR2 YYREEE (reference sequence). V was pared by 3 bases and J by 4 bases, with 10 bases of the junction left unmatched. The CDR3 sequence is CASSYPDWTRKNIQYF. Here the CDR3 DNA reads TGTGCCAGCAGCTACCCCGATTGGACTAGGAAAAACATTCAGTACTTC.

The chain uses TRBV21-1 and TRBJ2-6; the tabulated D call, TRBD1, remains unverified against the DNA. TRBV21-1 is deemed a pseudogene. The length of the CDR3 is 18 residues. As DNA, the CDR3 is TGTGCCAGCAGCTCGCTGGGACAGGGAAGAGACGGGGCCAACGTCCTGACTTTC. Amino acid sequence: CASSSLGQGRDGANVLTF.

The chain combines TRBV27 with TRBJ2-7; weak D call: TRBD2 (5 bases). The CDR3 runs to 12 residues. Trimming left V 3 bases short and J 4 bases short, with 7 bases between. CDR1 and CDR2 from the germline V gene are MNHEY and SMNVEV (reference sequence). CDR3 loop: CASSFRGYEQYF. As DNA, the CDR3 is TGTGCCAGCAGTTTTCGGGGTTACGAGCAGTACTTC.

This chain joins TRBV6-1 and TRBJ2-2, with TRBD1 as a possible D gene (6 bases). Deletions cut 3 bases from V and 0 bases from J, with 11 bases between. The CDR3 sequence is 16 residues long. CDR1 is MNHNS and CDR2 is SASEGT in the germline V gene. CDR3 DNA sequence: TGTGCCAGCAGTGACCTGGGACAATCGAACACCGGGGAGCTGTTTTTT. Translating it yields CASSDLGQSNTGELFF.

This chain uses TRBV27 with TRBJ2-2; 8 bases are shared with TRBD2. The V gene end was trimmed by 4 bases and the J gene end by 0 bases; junction bases not matched to a gene: 4. Germline V gene sequence: CDR1 MNHEY, CDR2 SMNVEV (reference sequence). This CDR3 comprises 16 residues. The CDR3 region has the DNA TGTGCCAGCAGTTCTCGCGGGGGGACGAACACCGGGGAGCTGTTTTTT. Protein product: CASSSRGGTNTGELFF.

This clone was counted a few times. The chain carries TRBV6-5 and TRBJ2-3; 8 nucleotides align to TRBD1. The CDR3 spans 15 residues. V shed 2 bases, J shed 3 bases, and the junction held 4 bases outside the gene matches. CDR1 and CDR2 from the germline V gene are MNHEY and SVGAGI. In nucleotides, the CDR3 is TGTGCCAGCAGTTACGTGAGACAGGGGACAGATACGCAGTATTTT. Its translation: CASSYVRQGTDTQYF.